These 21 T cell receptor beta chains were all obtained from the same sample, sequenced in a study of breast tumors, draining lymph nodes, adjacent tissues. Axillary draining lymph nodes of breast cancer patients supplied the node samples. Each CDR3 protein gets one entry after TCRdb re-called the multiplex PCR reads with MiXCR. The profile shows under 110,000 distinct CDR3 sequences, roughly 29% of them singletons. Sequencing was done on a sample of axillary lymph node tissue. The receptor source for this set is a female donor with breast cancer. Some clones in this sample may be carry-over from other donors' samples.

This clonotype has just a few counts. The rearrangement links TRBV18 to TRBJ2-3; possibly TRBD1 for D (5 bases). The CDR3 has 15 amino acids. Per the germline V gene, CDR1 is KGHSH and CDR2 is LQKENI. V lost 4 bases, J lost 1 base, and 12 bases lay in between. CDR3: CASSRVGRGTDTQYF. The CDR3 nucleotides are TGTGCCAGCTCACGAGTTGGCAGGGGCACAGATACGCAGTATTTT. The entire variable domain, with the rest obtained from reference TRBV18 and TRBJ2-3, is as follows: NAGVMQNPRHLVRRRGQEARLRCSPMKGHSHVYWYRQLPEEGLKFMVYLQKENIIDESGMPKERFSAEFPKEGPSILRIQQVVRGDSAAYFCASSRVGRGTDTQYFGPGTRLTVL.

This CDR3 reads CASSLGVAIGQETQYF. The CDR3 bases are TGTGCCAGCAGCTTGGGAGTAGCGATCGGTCAAGAGACCCAGTACTTC. This chain links TRBV5-4 with TRBJ2-5; a possible D gene is TRBD2 (5 bases). The CDR3 totals 16 residues. The germline gives CDR1 SGHNT, CDR2 YYREEE (reference sequence). V was trimmed by 0 bases and J by 2 bases, leaving 14 bases between them.

Details on this clonotype: Given a much more abundant clone one base away, this may be a read error. The J gene is TRBJ1-1, the V gene TRBV4-3; D is ambiguous. V lost 1 base and J lost 1, with 10 bases in between. The CDR3 runs 15 residues. Germline V gives CDR1 LGHNA, CDR2 YSLEER. The CDR3 nucleotides read TGCGCCAGCAGCCAAGCGTCGGACGAGAACACTGAAGCTTTCTTT. Translation: CASSQASDENTEAFF.

With respect to this clonotype: Since a much larger clone is just one base distant, this may be a read error. The CDR3 loop reads CASSPRGGWPLQEPQYF. The DNA for the CDR3 is TGTGCCAGCAGTCCCCGGGGGGGGTGGCCCCTCCAAGAGCCCCAGTACTTC. J is TRBJ2-5 and V is TRBV12-3 or TRBV12-4; TRBD2 matches at 8 bases. CDR3 length: 17 amino acids.

Ten or more counts support this clonotype. A read error is possible here, since a much larger clone lies one base away. CDR3 sequence reads: CASKTGVYSSPLHF. The CDR3 nucleotides read TGTGCCAGCAAAACCGGGGTCTATAGTTCACCCCTCCACTTT. V usage is TRBV4-2 and J usage is TRBJ1-6; D call uncertain. Germline loops: CDR1 LGHNA, CDR2 YNFKEQ. The CDR3 totals 14 residues.

The rearrangement links TRBV5-1 to TRBJ2-3, with 11 bases identical to TRBD2. The V gene end was trimmed by 3 bases and the J gene end by 11 bases; junction bases not matched to a gene: 14. The CDR3 runs to 16 residues. The germline CDR1 and CDR2 sequences are SGHRS and YFSETQ. CDR3 bases: TGCGCCAGCAGCTCCACTAGCGGGAGAACCTACAATGAGCAGTATTTT. Translated, it gives CASSSTSGRTYNEQYF. Variable domain in full (rest from reference TRBV5-1 and TRBJ2-3): KAGVTQTPRYLIKTRGQQVTLSCSPISGHRSVSWYQQTPGQGLQFLFEYFSETQRNKGNFPGRFSGRQFSNSRSEMNVSTLELGDSALYLCASSSTSGRTYNEQYFGPGTRLTVL.

The chain joins TRBV7-9 to TRBJ2-6; unclear D gene. V was pared by 6 bases and J by 2 bases, with 5 bases between. CDR1 SEHNR and CDR2 FQNEAQ come from the germline V gene (reference sequence). This CDR3 is built from 13 residues. The CDR3 here is CASRGTGANVLTF. DNA of the CDR3: TGTGCCAGCAGAGGGACTGGGGCCAACGTCCTGACTTTC.

The gene calls are TRBV10-2 and TRBJ2-2; no firm D call. The CDR3 covers 12 residues. Looked up from germline, CDR1 is WSHSY and CDR2 is SAAADI. V was clipped by 6 bases and J by 7 bases, with 9 bases between them. For the CDR3, the DNA is TGCGCCAGCAGGACGGTTGGCGGGGAGCTGTTTTTT. Protein product: CASRTVGGELFF.

This clonotype was counted between two and nine times. This sequence may be a read error, since a much larger clone differs from it by one base. Here the CDR3 DNA reads TGTGCCAGTAGCGTCCCGGGAGGGCCGAATCACAATGAGCAGCTCTTC. Its protein product is CASSVPGGPNHNEQLF. V gene TRBV19 combines with J gene TRBJ2-1, with TRBD2 matching over 8 bases. The CDR3 sequence is 16 residues long. Germline V CDR1 and CDR2: LNHDA, SQIVND (reference sequence).

This clonotype occurred many times. The V and J genes are TRBV5-8 and TRBJ2-5; D is perhaps TRBD2 (6 bases). V shed 0 bases and J shed 4 bases, with 13 bases lying between them. The CDR3 has 15 amino acids. Germline lookup yields CDR1 SGHTS and CDR2 YDEGEE. CDR3 region: CASSLAQGGGETQYF. The CDR3, as DNA: TGTGCCAGCAGCTTGGCTCAGGGAGGTGGAGAGACCCAGTACTTC.

The V and J genes are TRBV20-1 and TRBJ2-2; possible D gene TRBD2, 6 bases. The CDR3 totals 12 residues. Trimming pared 1 base from V and 8 bases from J, leaving 8 bases between. Germline CDR1 is DFQATT and CDR2 is SNEGSKA (reference sequence). CDR3 loop: CSARVLAGELFF. DNA of the CDR3: TGCAGTGCTAGAGTGCTAGCGGGGGAGCTGTTTTTT.

This clonotype was seen repeatedly, ten times or more. This chain joins TRBV20-1 and TRBJ2-3; D perhaps matches TRBD2 (5 bases). V gave up 6 bases and J gave up 5 bases, with 9 bases separating them. CDR1 DFQATT and CDR2 SNEGSKA come from the germline V gene (reference sequence). This CDR3 has 11 residues. The CDR3, as DNA: TGCAGTGCCAAAGCGGTAGATACGCAGTATTTT. The encoded protein is CSAKAVDTQYF.

This clonotype was seen many times. The CDR3 protein is CSATAEQGSNYGYTF. The CDR3 nucleotides read TGCAGTGCTACTGCAGAACAAGGAAGTAACTATGGCTACACCTTC. The chain employs TRBV20-1 and TRBJ1-2, with D unclear. V lost 4 bases, J lost 1 base, and 16 bases lay in between. The CDR3 is 15 amino acids. In germline, CDR1 is DFQATT, CDR2 SNEGSKA (reference sequence).

This clonotype was found many times. The rearrangement joins TRBV12-5 to TRBJ2-3; D is uncertain. Germline V gene sequence: CDR1 LGHNT, CDR2 FRNRAP. CDR3 size: 12 residues. Trimming removed 5 bases at V and 14 bases at J, with 17 bases between. CDR3 nucleotide sequence: TGTGCTAGTGGTCAAATCCTGTCTGGTCGGTATTTT. Translation: CASGQILSGRYF.

This rearrangement joins TRBV20-1 to TRBJ1-6, with no clear D. The V and J ends lost 1 base and 1 base respectively, with 11 bases between them. CDR1 and CDR2 from the germline V gene are DFQATT and SNEGSKA (reference sequence). The length of the CDR3 is 16 residues. CDR3 sequence (DNA): TGCAGTGCTAGAGGGGGAGGTGGTTCCTATAATTCACCCCTCCACTTT. This translates into CSARGGGGSYNSPLHF.

This clonotype was recorded many times. This sequence joins TRBV5-4 and TRBJ2-1; D possibly corresponds to TRBD2 (6 bases). CDR1 is SGHNT, CDR2 YYREEE, per germline (reference sequence). Trimming cost V 4 bases and J 4 bases, with 15 bases left between them. This CDR3 comprises 15 residues. The CDR3 DNA reads as TGTGCCAGCAGCAGAAATAGCGGAAGATACAATGAGCAGTTCTTC. Protein product: CASSRNSGRYNEQFF.

This clonotype was picked up many times. This chain uses TRBV9 with TRBJ2-1; D is possibly TRBD2 (6 bases). V was trimmed by 3 bases and J by 7 bases, leaving 8 bases between them. The CDR3 consists of 12 residues. CDR1 SGDLS and CDR2 YYNGEE come from the germline V gene. This CDR3 is CASSGGGNEQFF. CDR3 DNA: TGTGCCAGCAGCGGCGGAGGGAATGAGCAGTTCTTC. The full variable domain, completed using reference TRBV9 and TRBJ2-1, is DSGVTQTPKHLITATGQRVTLRCSPRSGDLSVYWYQQSLDQGLQFLIQYYNGEERAKGNILERFSAQQFPDLHSELNLSSLELGDSALYFCASSGGGNEQFFGPGTRLTVL.

This clonotype showed up many times. The CDR3 here is CASSIPQRQETQYF. DNA for the CDR3: TGTGCCAGTAGTATCCCACAAAGACAAGAGACCCAGTACTTC. V and J are TRBV19 and TRBJ2-5, with D uncertain. Germline CDR1 and CDR2: LNHDA and SQIVND (reference sequence). The CDR3 has 14 residues. Trimming pared 3 bases from V and 2 bases from J, leaving 10 bases between.

Ten or more counts support this clonotype. CDR3 loop: CASSLVAGAQETQYF. CDR3 nucleotide sequence: TGTGCCAGCAGCTTAGTCGCCGGGGCCCAAGAGACCCAGTACTTC. The rearrangement links TRBV7-9 to TRBJ2-5, with D perhaps matching TRBD1 or TRBD2 (5 bases each). The CDR3 covers 15 residues. V was pared by 1 base and J by 1 base, with 10 bases between. Germline V gene lookup returns CDR1 SEHNR and CDR2 FQNEAQ (reference sequence). Drawing the rest from reference TRBV7-9 and TRBJ2-5, the complete variable domain is DTGVSQNPRHKITKRGQNVTFRCDPISEHNRLYWYRQTLGQGPEFLTYFQNEAQLEKSRLLSDRFSAERPKGSFSTLEIQRTEQGDSAMYLCASSLVAGAQETQYFGPGTRLLVL.

This clonotype has at least ten counts. J is TRBJ2-7 and V is TRBV10-3, with D possibly being TRBD2 (6 bases). CDR3 length: 13 residues. The ends were cut back, 10 bases at V and 2 bases at J, with 15 bases in the middle. The germline V gene has CDR1 ENHRY and CDR2 SYGVKD. This chain's CDR3 is CATRPGETYEQYF. The CDR3 DNA reads as TGTGCCACCAGACCGGGGGAGACCTACGAGCAGTACTTC.

Points on this clonotype: A much larger clone sits a single nucleotide away, making a read error possible. The J gene is TRBJ1-5, the V gene TRBV12-5; 8 positions match TRBD1. The CDR3 extends over 20 amino acids. Per the germline V gene, CDR1 is LGHNT and CDR2 is FRNRAP. V shed 3 bases and J 0 bases; nucleotides not matched to a gene: 16. For the CDR3, the DNA is TGTGCTAGTGGTTTCGCCACGGCTGCTCGGACAGGGCATAGCAATCAGCCCCAGCATTTT. Its translation is CASGFATAARTGHSNQPQHF.